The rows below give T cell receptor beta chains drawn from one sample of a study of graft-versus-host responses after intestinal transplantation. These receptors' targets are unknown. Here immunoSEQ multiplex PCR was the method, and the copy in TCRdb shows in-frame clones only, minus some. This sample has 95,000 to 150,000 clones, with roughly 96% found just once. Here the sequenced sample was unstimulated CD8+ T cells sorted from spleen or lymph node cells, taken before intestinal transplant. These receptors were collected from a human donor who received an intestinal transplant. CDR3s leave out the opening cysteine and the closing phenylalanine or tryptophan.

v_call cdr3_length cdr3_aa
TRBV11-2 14 ASSPPGGEGTDTQY
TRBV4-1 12 ASSQRIDDYEQY
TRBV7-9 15 ASSLRTGFGGANVLT
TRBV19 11 ARLPGQQETQY
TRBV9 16 ASSPDRGGTSGRETQY
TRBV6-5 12 ASSYEGAGTEAF
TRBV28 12 ASSLFMRGETQY
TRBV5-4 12 ASSLGGSGNTIY
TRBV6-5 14 ASSYVGTWGYNEQF
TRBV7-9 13 ASNHLGTGYTEAF
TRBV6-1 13 ASSELGTEAYEQY
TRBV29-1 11 SVAGGPYNEQF
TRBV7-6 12 ASSLAQDYNEQF
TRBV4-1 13 ASSGGAGFSYEQY
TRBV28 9 ASSFTYEQY
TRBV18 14 ASSRGGDKANTEAF
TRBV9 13 ASSPADSVSYGYT
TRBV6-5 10 ATRAGSYEQY
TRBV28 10 ATVDRGDGYT
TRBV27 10 ASSFPGDTQY
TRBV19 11 ASSIGGNTEAF
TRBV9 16 ASSVESFGVATNEKLF
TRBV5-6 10 ASSFTNTEAF
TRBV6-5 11 ASRYRGEVELF
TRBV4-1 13 ASSQATGGIYEQY
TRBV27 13 ASSSPSNSNQPQH
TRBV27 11 ASSFTANNEQF
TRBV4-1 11 ASSQTGTDTQY
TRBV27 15 ASSPYPGTLNTGELF
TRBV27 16 ASSPIGFGQQHNQPQH
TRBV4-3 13 ASSQVLAGLYEQY
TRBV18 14 ASSLSEAGSYNEQF
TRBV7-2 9 ASRLGYERY
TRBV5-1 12 ASSLAGPTWGYT
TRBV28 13 ASSSRVSGREKLF
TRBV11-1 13 ASSAGGRRLDTQY
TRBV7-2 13 ASSLVEGSGNTIY
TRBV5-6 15 ASSLEGTVNPNYGYT
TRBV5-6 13 ASSFGTFSGNTIY
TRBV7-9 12 ASSLASSGYEQY
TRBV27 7 ASSWDRL
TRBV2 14 ASSSLSGRGYNEQF
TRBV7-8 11 ASSLRLGRPQH
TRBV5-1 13 ASSLRGAGDYEQY
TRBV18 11 ASSPRIKGELF
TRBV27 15 ASSQFSAGVPHSTQY
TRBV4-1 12 ASSQTTNFLPQH